The 31 T cell receptor beta chains in this list originate from one sample, sequenced in a study of blood T cell repertoires in COVID-19. Method: immunoSEQ multiplex PCR; TCRdb's copy keeps in-frame clones and lacks some. This table has 250,000 to 350,000 clones, about 85% appearing once. The sequenced sample consisted of peripheral blood. The origin of the receptors is a man aged 18 to 30 with active or convalescent COVID-19.

V is TRBV10-3 and J is TRBJ1-1; D possibly corresponds to TRBD1 (5 bases). Germline CDR1 and CDR2: ENHRY and SYGVKD. Trimming took off 3 bases at V and 0 bases at J, with 11 bases between the two ends. CDR3 length: 15 residues. The CDR3 region is CAISDPGGVNTEAFF. CDR3 bases: TGTGCCATCAGTGACCCCGGAGGGGTGAACACTGAAGCTTTCTTT.

This clone was seen a single time. The rearrangement joins TRBV6-6 to TRBJ2-3; D might be TRBD2 (5 bases). CDR1 is MNHNY and CDR2 is SVGAGI in the germline V gene (reference sequence). The CDR3 loop spans 13 amino acids. The V end was cut by 8 bases, the J end by 0 bases, with 9 bases between. The CDR3 loop reads CASSGSSTDTQYF. The CDR3 nucleotides read TGTGCCAGCTCGGGGTCCAGCACAGATACGCAGTATTTT.

The V call is TRBV28, the J call TRBJ2-7, with 8 bases matching TRBD1. There are 14 residues in the CDR3. V shed 5 bases, J shed 2 bases, and the junction held 5 bases outside the gene matches. Germline V CDR1 and CDR2: MDHEN, SYDVKM. This CDR3 is CASSPWTGTYEQYF. The DNA of the CDR3 is TGTGCCAGCAGTCCTTGGACAGGGACCTACGAGCAGTACTTC.

The DNA for the CDR3 is TGTGCCAGCAGTTTAGTTGCGGTGAGCGGGAAGTTCTTC. Amino acid sequence: CASSLVAVSGKFF. The V and J genes are TRBV12-3 or TRBV12-4 and TRBJ2-1, with 7 nucleotides matching TRBD2. Trimming at V came to 1 base and at J to 14 bases, leaving 8 bases not matched to a gene. The CDR3 is 13 amino acids.

The V call is TRBV5-1, the J call TRBJ2-2, with 7 bases aligning to TRBD1. The CDR3 is 14 amino acids. Germline-derived CDR1 and CDR2 are SGHRS and YFSETQ. With 4 bases clipped from V and 6 bases from J, the junction kept 6 bases outside the gene matches. The CDR3 region is CASSGGQLAGELFF. As DNA, the CDR3 is TGCGCCAGCAGCGGGGGACAGTTGGCCGGGGAGCTGTTTTTT. The full variable domain, its missing parts supplied by reference TRBV5-1 and TRBJ2-2, is KAGVTQTPRYLIKTRGQQVTLSCSPISGHRSVSWYQQTPGQGLQFLFEYFSETQRNKGNFPGRFSGRQFSNSRSEMNVSTLELGDSALYLCASSGGQLAGELFFGEGSRLTVL.

In its sample, this clone was seen a few times. The chain combines TRBV5-1 with TRBJ1-1; 10 nucleotides match TRBD1. CDR1 SGHRS and CDR2 YFSETQ come from the germline V gene. After removal of 5 bases from V and 6 bases from J, the junction contained 7 bases not matched to a gene. This CDR3 is built from 14 residues. The CDR3 region has the DNA TGCGCCAGCAGTTCCGGGACAGGGGTGTCTGAAGCTTTCTTT. Protein: CASSSGTGVSEAFF. The full variable domain, in which reference TRBV5-1 and TRBJ1-1 provide the parts outside the CDR3, is KAGVTQTPRYLIKTRGQQVTLSCSPISGHRSVSWYQQTPGQGLQFLFEYFSETQRNKGNFPGRFSGRQFSNSRSEMNVSTLELGDSALYLCASSSGTGVSEAFFGQGTRLTVV.

The chain joins TRBV5-8 to TRBJ2-1; 7 nucleotides line up with TRBD1. The V segment lost 0 bases and the J segment 6 bases; nucleotides outside the gene matches: 6. The germline CDR1 and CDR2 sequences are SGHTS and YDEGEE. The CDR3 totals 15 residues. The CDR3 DNA is TGTGCCAGCAGCTTGGAAGGGGGCGTGGGCAATGAGCAGTTCTTC. This sequence encodes CASSLEGGVGNEQFF.

This chain links TRBV13 with TRBJ1-2; TRBD1 matches at 7 bases. Per the germline V gene, CDR1 is PRHDT and CDR2 is FYEKMQ (reference sequence). This CDR3 is built from 13 residues. Unmatched junction bases numbered 0, after V lost 4 bases and J lost 1 base. The CDR3 DNA sequence: TGTGCCAGCAGCTACAGGGGTAACTATGGCTACACCTTC. This encodes CASSYRGNYGYTF.

This chain joins TRBV11-2 and TRBJ1-6, with D perhaps matching TRBD1 (6 bases). Per the germline V gene, CDR1 is SGHAT and CDR2 is FQNNGV. The CDR3 length is 15 residues. The germline V and J ends were trimmed by 6 bases and 8 bases, with 17 bases remaining between them. CDR3 bases: TGTGCCAGCAGACTAGAAGCGGACAGATATTCACCCCTCCACTTT. The encoded protein is CASRLEADRYSPLHF.

This clone appeared once. The chain is built from TRBV6-1 and TRBJ2-1; D is possibly TRBD1 (7 bases). V was cut by 4 bases and J by 7 bases, with 20 bases left in between. Per the germline V gene, CDR1 is MNHNS and CDR2 is SASEGT. The CDR3 is 16 residues long. In nucleotides, the CDR3 is TGTGCCAGCAGTGGACCGGGCCTTCAGGGGGGAAATGAGCAGTTCTTC. Translated: CASSGPGLQGGNEQFF.

This clone was seen only a few times. The V call is TRBV4-1, the J call TRBJ2-6; D not resolved. This CDR3 spans 16 amino acids. The germline V gene has CDR1 MGHRA and CDR2 YSYEKL. V was pared by 0 bases and J by 0 bases, with 6 bases between. CDR3 sequence reads: CASSQEPVSGANVLTF. Here the CDR3 DNA reads TGCGCCAGCAGCCAAGAGCCGGTCTCTGGGGCCAACGTCCTGACTTTC.

The V gene is TRBV2, the J gene TRBJ2-7, with 13 bases matching TRBD2. The CDR3 sequence is 15 residues long. Germline CDR1 is SNHLY and CDR2 is FYNNEI. The V segment lost 6 bases and the J segment 2 bases; nucleotides outside the gene matches: 4. CDR3 region: CASRVGTSGAYEQYF. CDR3 DNA: TGTGCCAGCAGGGTCGGGACTAGCGGGGCCTACGAGCAGTACTTC.

This chain connects TRBV19 to TRBJ2-7; 8 bases align to TRBD1. CDR3 length: 14 residues. Germline assignment: CDR1 LNHDA and CDR2 SQIVND (reference sequence). The junction had 5 bases not matched to a gene; V was cut back by 3 bases and J by 4 bases. In DNA, the CDR3 is TGTGCCAGTAGTATGACAGGGGACTGGTACGAGCAGTACTTC. This encodes CASSMTGDWYEQYF.

The V call is TRBV10-2, the J call TRBJ2-7; D possibly corresponds to TRBD1 (5 bases). The V end was cut by 7 bases, the J end by 0 bases, with 16 bases between. Germline V CDR1 and CDR2: WSHSY, SAAADI. The CDR3 sequence is 15 residues long. The CDR3 DNA reads TGCGCCAGCATGGGGCAGACAGAGCACTCCTACGAGCAGTACTTC. It yields the protein CASMGQTEHSYEQYF.

The chain joins TRBV6-1 to TRBJ2-1, with D hard to call. V lost 1 base and J lost 6, with 10 bases in between. The CDR3 sequence is 14 residues long. The germline gives CDR1 MNHNS, CDR2 SASEGT. CDR3 region: CASSEVEESNEQFF. The CDR3 DNA reads TGTGCCAGCAGTGAAGTAGAGGAGTCCAATGAGCAGTTCTTC.

The chain joins TRBV19 to TRBJ2-1; D is uncertain. The germline CDR1 and CDR2 sequences are LNHDA and SQIVND (reference sequence). This CDR3 comprises 11 residues. V was trimmed by 4 bases and J by 9 bases, leaving 7 bases between them. DNA for the CDR3: TGTGCCAGTAGTACTAGATCTGAGCAGTTCTTC. Its protein is CASSTRSEQFF.

The rearrangement joins TRBV19 to TRBJ1-1; 8 nucleotides align to TRBD1. Germline V CDR1 and CDR2: LNHDA, SQIVND (reference sequence). The V gene end was trimmed by 2 bases and the J gene end by 1 base; junction bases not matched to a gene: 12. This CDR3 is 18 amino acids long. The CDR3 DNA is TGTGCCAGTAGTATAATCGAGTCCAGGGGGCGAAGGAACACTGAAGCTTTCTTT. It specifies CASSIIESRGRRNTEAFF.

The chain is built from TRBV9 and TRBJ2-5; TRBD2 matches at 9 bases. The CDR3 sequence is 15 residues long. Germline V CDR1 and CDR2: SGDLS, YYNGEE. After removal of 0 bases from V and 5 bases from J, the junction contained 5 bases not matched to a gene. CDR3 residues: CASSVGGGGAETQYF. The DNA of the CDR3 is TGTGCCAGCAGCGTAGGAGGCGGGGGGGCTGAGACCCAGTACTTC.

The CDR3 region is CASSLWGQTNQPQHF. CDR3 in DNA: TGTGCCAGCAGTTTATGGGGACAGACCAATCAGCCCCAGCATTTT. V is TRBV27 and J is TRBJ1-5; TRBD1 matches 7 bases. The CDR3 sequence is 15 residues long. Germline V gene data show CDR1 as MNHEY and CDR2 as SMNVEV (reference sequence). V trimming: 1 base; J trimming: 3 bases; junction bases outside the gene matches: 3.

CDR3 in amino acids: CATSIAGLRETQYF. The CDR3 DNA follows: TGTGCCACCAGCATCGCGGGGTTACGAGAGACCCAGTACTTC. The J gene is TRBJ2-5, the V gene TRBV15; D is possibly TRBD2 (6 bases). The CDR3 is 14 residues long. V lost 4 bases and J lost 4, with 13 bases in between. The germline V gene has CDR1 LNHNV and CDR2 YYDKDF (reference sequence).

The CDR3 DNA reads as TGTGCCAGCTCTCTGAACAGGGGCCAGCCCCAGCATTTT. Translated, it gives CASSLNRGQPQHF. The chain employs TRBV27 and TRBJ1-5; 7 positions agree with TRBD1. With 8 bases clipped from V and 7 bases from J, the junction kept 8 bases outside the gene matches. The length of the CDR3 is 13 residues. Germline V lookup: CDR1 MNHEY, CDR2 SMNVEV (reference sequence).

This clone was counted only a few times. V and J are TRBV5-6 and TRBJ2-7; maybe TRBD2 (5 bases). The V end lost 5 bases, the J end lost 6 bases, and 21 bases lay between the germline ends. Germline loops: CDR1 SGHDT, CDR2 YYEEEE. This CDR3 spans 15 amino acids. CDR3 region: CASSQIFSGYLEQYF. Written as DNA, the CDR3 is TGTGCCAGCAGTCAAATCTTCTCGGGGTATCTCGAGCAGTACTTC.

The V and J genes are TRBV14 and TRBJ1-3; D not resolved. V dropped 4 bases and J dropped 0 bases, with 10 bases sitting between them. The CDR3 loop spans 15 amino acids. Per germline, CDR1 SGHDN and CDR2 FVKESK. CDR3 bases: TGTGCCAGCAGCCCCTACAGAACCTCTGGAAACACCATATATTTT. Protein: CASSPYRTSGNTIYF.

The CDR3 DNA follows: TGTGCCAGCAGCCAAAAGTCCGGGAATCAGCCCCAGCATTTT. Amino acids: CASSQKSGNQPQHF. The chain combines TRBV3-1 (or the pseudogene TRBV3-2) with TRBJ1-5; D is ambiguous. Deletions cut 2 bases from V and 4 bases from J, with 9 bases between. Germline CDR1 is LGHDT and CDR2 is YNNKEL (reference sequence). The CDR3 totals 14 residues.

The V call is TRBV29-1, the J call TRBJ1-1; 8 bases fit TRBD1. This CDR3 spans 14 amino acids. The germline gives CDR1 SQVTM, CDR2 ANQGSEA. V lost 7 bases to trimming and J lost 8 bases; unmatched junction nucleotides: 15. The chain's CDR3 is CSDYRDRLLSEAFF. The CDR3 DNA reads as TGCAGCGATTACCGGGACAGGTTATTATCCGAAGCTTTCTTT. The entire variable domain, with the rest obtained from reference TRBV29-1 and TRBJ1-1, is as follows: SAVISQKPSRDICQRGTSLTIQCQVDSQVTMMFWYRQQPGQSLTLIATANQGSEATYESGFVIDKFPISRPNLTFSTLTVSNMSPEDSSIYLCSDYRDRLLSEAFFGQGTRLTVV.

This clone was found once. The CDR3: CSVASGRAYNEQFF. The CDR3 DNA is TGCAGCGTTGCAAGCGGGAGGGCCTACAATGAGCAGTTCTTC. This chain links TRBV29-1 with TRBJ2-1; 10 bases align to TRBD2. CDR1 and CDR2 (germline): SQVTM, ANQGSEA. The ends lost 4 bases at V and 2 bases at J; junction bases unmatched: 2. CDR3 length equals 14 residues.

The chain joins TRBV24-1 to TRBJ1-5, with a tentative D call TRBD1 (6 bases). V was clipped by 4 bases and J by 1 base, with 13 bases between them. The CDR3 has 16 residues. Germline V gene lookup returns CDR1 KGHDR and CDR2 SFDVKD. CDR3 residues: CATSDTGTPSNQPQHF. For the CDR3, the DNA is TGTGCCACCAGTGACACCGGGACACCGAGCAATCAGCCCCAGCATTTT.

The V and J genes are TRBV2 and TRBJ1-5; TRBD1 matches 9 bases. Losses at the gene ends were 7 bases for V and 4 bases for J; bases not matched to a gene: 5. Germline V gene data show CDR1 as SNHLY and CDR2 as FYNNEI. This CDR3 is built from 14 residues. The CDR3 DNA follows: TGTGCCAGCAAGGGGACAGGGTTGAATCAGCCCCAGCATTTT. Translated: CASKGTGLNQPQHF.

CDR3 amino acids: CASSTEAFNYGYTF. In nucleotides, the CDR3 is TGTGCCAGTAGTACGGAGGCGTTCAACTATGGCTACACCTTC. V gene TRBV19 combines with J gene TRBJ1-2; no clear D. V was pared by 4 bases and J by 2 bases, with 11 bases between. CDR1 LNHDA and CDR2 SQIVND come from the germline V gene (reference sequence). The CDR3 length is 14 residues.

In its sample, this clone was seen once. The chain is built from TRBV6-5 and TRBJ2-3; no clear D gene. The V gene lost 0 bases and the J gene lost 0 bases, with 7 bases spanning the gap. The CDR3 runs to 15 residues. Germline CDR1 and CDR2: MNHEY and SVGAGI. The CDR3, as DNA: TGTGCCAGCAGTTACTCGATCTATAGCACAGATACGCAGTATTTT. This codes for CASSYSIYSTDTQYF.

This clone was seen just once. This rearrangement joins TRBV28 to TRBJ2-6; D is unclear. V was trimmed by 6 bases and J by 0 bases, leaving 9 bases between them. The length of the CDR3 is 15 residues. Germline CDR1 is MDHEN and CDR2 is SYDVKM. The CDR3 spells CASSRGHSGANVLTF. DNA for the CDR3: TGTGCCAGCAGCCGAGGCCACTCTGGGGCCAACGTCCTGACTTTC. Full variable domain (missing parts from reference TRBV28 and TRBJ2-6): DVKVTQSSRYLVKRTGEKVFLECVQDMDHENMFWYRQDPGLGLRLIYFSYDVKMKEKGDIPEGYSVSREKKERFSLILESASTNQTSMYLCASSRGHSGANVLTFGAGSRLTVL.